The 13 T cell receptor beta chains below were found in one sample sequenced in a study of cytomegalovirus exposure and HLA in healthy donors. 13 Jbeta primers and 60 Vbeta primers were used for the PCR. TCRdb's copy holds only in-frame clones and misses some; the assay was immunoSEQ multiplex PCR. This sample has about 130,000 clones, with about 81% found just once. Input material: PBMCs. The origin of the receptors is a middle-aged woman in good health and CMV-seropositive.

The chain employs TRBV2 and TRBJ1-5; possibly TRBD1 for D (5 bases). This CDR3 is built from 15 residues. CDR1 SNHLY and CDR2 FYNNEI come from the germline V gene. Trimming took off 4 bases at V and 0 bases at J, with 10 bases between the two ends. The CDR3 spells CASSGGGTSNQPQHF. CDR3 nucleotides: TGTGCCAGCAGTGGGGGCGGGACTAGCAATCAGCCCCAGCATTTT.

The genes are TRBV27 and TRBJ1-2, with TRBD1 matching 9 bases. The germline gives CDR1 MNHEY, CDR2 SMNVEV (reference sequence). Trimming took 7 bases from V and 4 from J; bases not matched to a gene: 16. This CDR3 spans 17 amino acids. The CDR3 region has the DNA TGTGCCAGCAAGTCACAGGGGGCCTCTATTTTTGTCTATGGCTACACCTTC. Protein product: CASKSQGASIFVYGYTF.

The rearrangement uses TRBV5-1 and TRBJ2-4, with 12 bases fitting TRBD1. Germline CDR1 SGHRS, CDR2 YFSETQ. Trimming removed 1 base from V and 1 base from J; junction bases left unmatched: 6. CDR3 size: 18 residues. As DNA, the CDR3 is TGCGCCAGCAGCTTGTTTTCCGGGACAGGGGGCGCCAAAAACATTCAGTACTTC. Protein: CASSLFSGTGGAKNIQYF.

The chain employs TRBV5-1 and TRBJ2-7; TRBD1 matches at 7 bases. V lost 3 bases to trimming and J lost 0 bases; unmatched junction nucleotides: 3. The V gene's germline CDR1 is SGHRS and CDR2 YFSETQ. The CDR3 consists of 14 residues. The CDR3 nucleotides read TGCGCCAGCAGCTATCGGGACAGCTCCTACGAGCAGTACTTC. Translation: CASSYRDSSYEQYF.

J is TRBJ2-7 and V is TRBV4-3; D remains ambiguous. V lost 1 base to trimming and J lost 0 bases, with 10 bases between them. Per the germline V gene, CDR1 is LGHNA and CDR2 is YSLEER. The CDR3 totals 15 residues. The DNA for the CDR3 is TGCGCCAGCAGCCAAGGCAGGTTTAGCTCCTACGAGCAGTACTTC. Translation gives CASSQGRFSSYEQYF.

The CDR3 DNA reads TGCAGCGTTGGTGGCAGTCACAACTATGGCTACACCTTC. Its translation: CSVGGSHNYGYTF. The rearrangement links TRBV29-1 to TRBJ1-2; no firm D call. V lost 4 bases, J lost 2 bases, and 11 bases lay in between. CDR3 length: 13 amino acids. Germline V lookup: CDR1 SQVTM, CDR2 ANQGSEA.

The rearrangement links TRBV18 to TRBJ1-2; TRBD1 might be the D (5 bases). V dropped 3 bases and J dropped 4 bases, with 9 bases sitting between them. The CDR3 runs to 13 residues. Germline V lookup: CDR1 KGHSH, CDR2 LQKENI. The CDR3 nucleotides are TGTGCCAGCTCACCCGGACAAGCCTATGGCTACACCTTC. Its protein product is CASSPGQAYGYTF.

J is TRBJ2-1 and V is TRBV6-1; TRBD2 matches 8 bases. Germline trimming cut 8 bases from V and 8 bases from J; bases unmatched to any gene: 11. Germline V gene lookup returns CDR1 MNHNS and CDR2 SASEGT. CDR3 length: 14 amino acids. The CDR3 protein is CASVASGSMDEQFF. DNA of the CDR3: TGTGCCAGCGTTGCCAGCGGGAGTATGGATGAGCAGTTCTTC.

In DNA form, the CDR3 reads TGTGCCAGCAGGTTCTCGGGACAGATCACAGATACGCAGTATTTT. It translates to CASRFSGQITDTQYF. The rearrangement uses TRBV6-1 and TRBJ2-3, with 7 bases aligning to TRBD1. The CDR3 runs to 15 residues. Germline CDR1 MNHNS, CDR2 SASEGT. The trim removed 6 bases at V and 2 bases at J, leaving 8 bases unmatched.

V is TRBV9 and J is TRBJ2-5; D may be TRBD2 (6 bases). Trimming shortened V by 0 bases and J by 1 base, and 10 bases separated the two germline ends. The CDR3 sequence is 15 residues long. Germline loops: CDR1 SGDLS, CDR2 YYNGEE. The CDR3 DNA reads TGTGCCAGCAGCGTAGCACTAGCAGCCCAAGAGACCCAGTACTTC. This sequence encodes CASSVALAAQETQYF.

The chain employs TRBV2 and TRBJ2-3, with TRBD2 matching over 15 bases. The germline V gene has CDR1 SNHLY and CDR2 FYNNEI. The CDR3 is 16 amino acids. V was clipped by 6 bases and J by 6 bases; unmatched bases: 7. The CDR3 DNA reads TGTGCCAGCAGCCCTTGGACTAGCGGGGGGGATGATACGCAGTATTTT. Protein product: CASSPWTSGGDDTQYF.

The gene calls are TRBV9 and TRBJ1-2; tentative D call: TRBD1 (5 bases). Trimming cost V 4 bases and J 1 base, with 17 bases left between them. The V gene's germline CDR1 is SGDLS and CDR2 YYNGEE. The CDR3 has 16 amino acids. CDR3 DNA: TGTGCCAGCAGCACCCCAGTAGACAGAGTTAACTATGGCTACACCTTC. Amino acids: CASSTPVDRVNYGYTF.

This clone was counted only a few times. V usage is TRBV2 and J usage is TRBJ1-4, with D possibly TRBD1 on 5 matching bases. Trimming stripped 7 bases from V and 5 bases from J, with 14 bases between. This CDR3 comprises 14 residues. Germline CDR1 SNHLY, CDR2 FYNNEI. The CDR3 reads CASTMNRLNEKLFF. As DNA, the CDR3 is TGTGCCAGCACCATGAACAGGTTGAATGAAAAACTGTTTTTT.